Each of the 26 T cell receptor beta chains below was sequenced from the same sample in a study of regulatory T cells in long-lasting Graves disease. Investigators prepared the TCR beta libraries by applying iRepertoire HTBI primers and Arm-PCR of CDR3 regions. TCRdb recomputed calls from the multiplex PCR reads with MiXCR, one row per CDR3 protein. Of 300,000 to 350,000 distinct CDR3 sequences in the sample, roughly a fifth were seen once. Time point in this sample: persistent/refractory GD, antithyroid drugs over 5 years with positive TRAb. The TCR library was prepared using RNA isolated from PBMCs. Sequenced here: peripheral blood mononuclear cells (PBMCs), sampled when the disease was refractory, from a patient treated with antithyroid drugs. The receptors here all came from a female donor with Graves disease.

As for this clonotype: Since a much larger clone is just one base distant, this may be a read error. The V call is TRBV28, the J call TRBJ2-7, with D possibly being TRBD2 (5 bases). Germline values: CDR1 MDHEN, CDR2 SYDVKM. The CDR3 covers 14 residues. Trimming took off 6 bases at V and 3 bases at J, with 15 bases between the two ends. The CDR3 loop reads CASRPRGSGYEQYF. In nucleotides, the CDR3 is TGTGCCAGCAGACCCCGGGGAAGTGGCTACGAGCAGTACTTC.

This rearrangement joins TRBV19 to TRBJ1-5, with D possibly TRBD1 on 5 matching bases. V lost 7 bases to trimming and J lost 4 bases, with 20 bases between them. Germline-derived CDR1 and CDR2 are LNHDA and SQIVND (reference sequence). The CDR3 length is 16 residues. The CDR3 nucleotides are TGTGCCAGTACCTCTACGTCGGGGGTTAAGAATCAGCCCCAGCATTTT. Translated, it gives CASTSTSGVKNQPQHF.

About this clonotype itself: This sequence may be a read error, since a much larger clone differs from it by one base. This rearrangement joins TRBV7-9 to TRBJ2-2; no clear D gene. This CDR3 has 15 residues. Trimming removed 7 bases at V and 3 bases at J, with 15 bases between. CDR1 is SEHNR and CDR2 is FQNEAQ in the germline V gene (reference sequence). CDR3 region: CASIPYDDHTGELFF. In DNA, the CDR3 is TGTGCCAGCATCCCGTACGACGATCACACCGGGGAGCTGTTTTTT.

This clonotype was counted at least ten times. The chain recombines TRBV28 with TRBJ2-5; the D is unclear. This CDR3 is 14 amino acids long. V gave up 4 bases and J gave up 4 bases, with 13 bases separating them. Germline CDR1 reads MDHEN; CDR2 reads SYDVKM. The CDR3 coding sequence is TGTGCCAGCAGTTCGGGCGGTGCCGGAGAGACCCAGTACTTC. This codes for CASSSGGAGETQYF.

This clonotype occurred many times. V is TRBV7-8 and J is TRBJ1-1, with D hard to call. This CDR3 comprises 13 residues. Trimming cost V 5 bases and J 5 bases, with 12 bases left between them. Germline V CDR1 and CDR2: SGHVS, FQNEAQ. CDR3 loop: CASSPRTGTEAFF. CDR3 nucleotides: TGTGCCAGCAGCCCCAGGACCGGAACTGAAGCTTTCTTT.

The table lists this clonotype with many counts. This sequence joins TRBV6-1 and TRBJ1-5, with D unresolved. This CDR3 spans 15 amino acids. CDR1 MNHNS and CDR2 SASEGT come from the germline V gene. Deletions cut 4 bases from V and 4 bases from J, with 14 bases between. The CDR3 sequence is CASSVMSVENQPQHF. CDR3 DNA sequence: TGTGCCAGCAGTGTAATGTCAGTTGAAAATCAGCCCCAGCATTTT.

As to this clonotype: Since a far larger clone is one base different, this is likely a read error. This chain links TRBV28 with TRBJ1-2; 9 bases map to TRBD1. The ends lost 5 bases at V and 2 bases at J; junction bases unmatched: 12. The CDR3 runs to 17 residues. Per the germline V gene, CDR1 is MDHEN and CDR2 is SYDVKM. CDR3 region: CASSPGTGPYRNYGYTF. The CDR3 DNA is TGTGCCAGCAGTCCCGGGACAGGGCCGTACCGGAACTATGGCTACACCTTC.

Notes on this clonotype: A far more abundant clone sits one base away, making this likely a read error. The gene calls are TRBV7-8 and TRBJ2-7, with D perhaps given as TRBD1 or TRBD2 (5 bases each). CDR3 size: 13 residues. Deletions cut 3 bases from V and 5 bases from J, with 11 bases between. Per the germline V gene, CDR1 is SGHVS and CDR2 is FQNEAQ. CDR3 sequence: CASSFLRGDEQYF. The DNA of the CDR3 is TGTGCCAGCAGCTTCCTGCGAGGGGACGAGCAGTACTTC.

The chain is built from TRBV20-1 and TRBJ2-2; a possible D gene is TRBD2 (6 bases). The germline V gene has CDR1 DFQATT and CDR2 SNEGSKA (reference sequence). The V and J ends lost 1 base and 4 bases respectively, with 13 bases between them. There are 15 residues in the CDR3. The CDR3 region is CSARGGSGGTGELFF. The CDR3 bases are TGCAGTGCTAGAGGCGGTAGCGGAGGCACCGGGGAGCTGTTTTTT.

In this sample, this clonotype turned up a few times. The chain combines TRBV19 with TRBJ1-4; D remains ambiguous. The CDR3 spans 12 residues. V was clipped by 5 bases and J by 4 bases, with 5 bases between them. CDR1 is LNHDA and CDR2 is SQIVND in the germline V gene (reference sequence). The CDR3, as DNA: TGTGCCAGTAGTCTCCTTAATGAAAAACTGTTTTTT. It codes for CASSLLNEKLFF.

The chain uses TRBV19 and TRBJ1-1; tentative D call: TRBD1 (6 bases). Trimming shortened V by 4 bases and J by 0 bases, and 12 bases separated the two germline ends. Germline V lookup: CDR1 LNHDA, CDR2 SQIVND (reference sequence). This CDR3 is 15 amino acids long. The CDR3 reads CASSKDRVMNTEAFF. CDR3 nucleotides: TGTGCCAGTAGTAAGGACAGAGTCATGAACACTGAAGCTTTCTTT.

A remark on this clonotype: A much larger clone differs from this one at a single base, so this may be a read error. The rearrangement links TRBV7-9 to TRBJ2-7, with 9 bases lining up with TRBD1. The CDR3 consists of 14 residues. From germline, CDR1 is SEHNR and CDR2 FQNEAQ (reference sequence). V lost 5 bases and J lost 6; bases outside the gene matches: 8. CDR3 loop: CASSRDRVTREQYF. The CDR3 DNA reads TGTGCCAGCAGCCGGGACAGGGTGACCCGCGAGCAGTACTTC.

The chain joins TRBV6-2 or TRBV6-3 to TRBJ1-1, with D uncertain. CDR1 and CDR2 from the germline V gene are MNHEY and SVGEGT. V was trimmed by 6 bases and J by 0 bases, leaving 17 bases between them. CDR3 length: 16 residues. This CDR3 is CASRPPRFAMNTEAFF. CDR3 sequence (DNA): TGTGCCAGCAGGCCCCCCCGGTTTGCCATGAACACTGAAGCTTTCTTT.

The rearrangement links TRBV9 to TRBJ1-1; D not resolved. There are 15 residues in the CDR3. Per germline, CDR1 SGDLS and CDR2 YYNGEE. V was cut by 4 bases and J by 5 bases, with 18 bases left in between. CDR3 loop: CASSSGGVEGTEAFF. The CDR3 nucleotides read TGTGCCAGCAGCTCCGGAGGTGTGGAGGGAACTGAAGCTTTCTTT.

This clonotype was found many times. This chain joins TRBV18 and TRBJ2-5, with a tentative D call TRBD1 (5 bases). The CDR3 sequence is 14 residues long. In germline, CDR1 is KGHSH, CDR2 LQKENI. Trimming left V 2 bases short and J 4 bases short, with 11 bases between. The DNA for the CDR3 is TGTGCCAGCTCACCAACAGGAAGACCAGAGACCCAGTACTTC. Protein product: CASSPTGRPETQYF.

This clonotype was detected a few times. The chain employs TRBV27 and TRBJ2-3; D is ambiguous. Germline V CDR1 and CDR2: MNHEY, SMNVEV (reference sequence). Between the trimmed V and J ends, which lost 3 bases and 3 bases, there was a span of 7 bases. The CDR3 loop spans 13 amino acids. CDR3 amino acids: CASSFTVTDTQYF. As DNA, the CDR3 is TGTGCCAGCAGTTTTACGGTGACAGATACGCAGTATTTT.

This clonotype has at least ten counts. The rearrangement joins TRBV12-3 or TRBV12-4 to TRBJ1-1, with a tentative D call TRBD1 (5 bases). Trimming pared 3 bases from V and 1 base from J, leaving 15 bases between. The CDR3 consists of 16 residues. CDR3 bases: TGTGCCAGCAGTTTCGGGCAGGGCATAGGGAACACTGAAGCTTTCTTT. This translates into CASSFGQGIGNTEAFF.

Comment on this clonotype: One end of the junction fails to match germline, which may point to a read error. The V and J genes are TRBV7-6 and TRBJ2-5; TRBD2 agrees at 9 bases. The CDR3 is made up of 15 amino acids. Germline V gives CDR1 SGHVS, CDR2 FNYEAQ. This CDR3 reads CVSSPQREAGETQYF. CDR3 in DNA: TGTGTCAGCAGCCCTCAGCGGGAGGCGGGGGAGACCCAGTACTTC.

Only one count was recorded for this clonotype. The chain carries TRBV11-2 and TRBJ2-5; TRBD1 agrees at 7 bases. The germline CDR1 and CDR2 sequences are SGHAT and FQNNGV. The CDR3 spans 13 residues. Trimming removed 5 bases from V and 5 bases from J; junction bases left unmatched: 5. This CDR3 is CASSAPDRETQYF. The CDR3 nucleotides are TGTGCCAGCAGCGCCCCGGACAGGGAGACCCAGTACTTC.

The V gene is TRBV18, the J gene TRBJ1-3; tentative D call: TRBD1 (5 bases). Looked up from germline, CDR1 is KGHSH and CDR2 is LQKENI. The CDR3 length is 15 residues. V shed 1 base and J shed 4 bases, with 11 bases lying between them. CDR3: CASSPQYRTGNTIYF. In nucleotides, the CDR3 is TGTGCCAGCTCACCACAGTACAGGACGGGAAACACCATATATTTT.

There are many counts of this clonotype. The chain recombines TRBV5-1 with TRBJ2-2; D uncertain. The germline gives CDR1 SGHRS, CDR2 YFSETQ. The germline V and J ends were trimmed by 0 bases and 4 bases, with 7 bases remaining between them. The CDR3 extends over 14 amino acids. DNA of the CDR3: TGCGCCAGCAGCTTGGCCACGGGCACCGGGGAGCTGTTTTTT. Its translation is CASSLATGTGELFF.

This clonotype was seen many times. V is TRBV29-1 and J is TRBJ2-5, with TRBD1 matching over 10 bases. The CDR3 covers 13 residues. The ends lost 5 bases at V and 5 bases at J; junction bases unmatched: 5. From germline, CDR1 is SQVTM and CDR2 ANQGSEA. CDR3 DNA: TGCAGCGTTCGGACAGGGGGAGAGGAGACCCAGTACTTC. Translation: CSVRTGGEETQYF. The whole variable domain, remainder taken from reference TRBV29-1 and TRBJ2-5, is SAVISQKPSRDICQRGTSLTIQCQVDSQVTMMFWYRQQPGQSLTLIATANQGSEATYESGFVIDKFPISRPNLTFSTLTVSNMSPEDSSIYLCSVRTGGEETQYFGPGTRLLVL.

This clonotype was detected ten times or more. This rearrangement joins TRBV2 to TRBJ1-2; unclear D gene. Germline V gene lookup returns CDR1 SNHLY and CDR2 FYNNEI. V lost 2 bases and J lost 4, with 8 bases in between. This CDR3 is 13 amino acids long. The CDR3 loop reads CASSETPVYGYTF. Written as DNA, the CDR3 is TGTGCCAGCAGTGAAACCCCAGTCTATGGCTACACCTTC.

This clonotype has only a few counts. A clone one base away is much larger, so this may be a read error. The chain is built from TRBV28 and TRBJ2-7; D may be TRBD2 (5 bases). CDR3 size: 14 residues. Per the germline V gene, CDR1 is MDHEN and CDR2 is SYDVKM. Trimming took 8 bases from V and 1 from J, leaving 15 bases between them. The chain's CDR3 is CASGRLGRSYEQYF. For the CDR3, the DNA is TGTGCCAGCGGTCGCTTGGGGAGATCCTACGAGCAGTACTTC.

On this clonotype: This may stem from a read error, because a much larger clone lies one nucleotide away. J is TRBJ2-5 and V is TRBV29-1; 7 bases are a match to TRBD2. Germline loops: CDR1 SQVTM, CDR2 ANQGSEA. The CDR3 consists of 13 residues. Trimming took 6 bases from V and 4 from J; bases not matched to a gene: 8. CDR3 in amino acids: CSVGGLVVETQYF. CDR3 in DNA: TGCAGCGTGGGAGGACTAGTAGTAGAGACCCAGTACTTC.

This clonotype was detected many times. The chain recombines TRBV18 with TRBJ1-6; 8 bases line up with TRBD1. V was pared by 8 bases and J by 8 bases, with 5 bases of the junction left unmatched. The length of the CDR3 is 13 residues. Germline values: CDR1 KGHSH, CDR2 LQKENI. This CDR3 is CASSPDRDSPLHF. The CDR3 bases are TGTGCCAGCAGTCCGGACAGGGATTCACCCCTCCACTTT.